This T cell receptor beta chain was profiled in a study of human T cells and chemical hapten exposure. Study background: Patients' scalps got diphenylcyclopropenone weekly throughout the approximately 23-week study.

This clonotype was seen ten or more times. The time point: pre-sensitization, week 0. As for treatment: therapeutic diphenylcyclopropenone sensitization with weekly scalp DPC. Total RNA was isolated from unfractionated whole blood. From germline, CDR1 is SGHTA and CDR2 FQGNSA. Trimming took 4 bases from V and 0 from J; bases not matched to a gene: 6. The CDR3 runs 16 residues. Each CDR3 protein gets one entry after TCRdb re-called the RACE reads with MiXCR. The sample carries 57,000 or so distinct CDR3 sequences, approximately 10% recorded once. The chain employs TRBV7-2 and TRBJ2-7, with 10 bases that match TRBD2. Sequenced here: whole blood, sampled in connection with sensitization to the hapten diphenylcyclopropenone (DPC). This clonotype was obtained from a woman in her 40s with alopecia areata. Some clones in this sample may be carry-over from other donors' samples. CDR3 residues: CASSWTSGQSSYEQYF. Written as DNA, the CDR3 is TGTGCCAGCAGCTGGACTAGCGGACAGAGCTCCTACGAGCAGTACTTC.